This T cell receptor (beta chain) was identified during a study of blood T cell repertoires in COVID-19. Study summary: Whether acute or convalescent, the COVID-19 samples came from the United States, Italy and Spain. T cells, B-cell-depleted T cells, or PBMCs provided the cDNA or gDNA that served as material.

Per the germline V gene, CDR1 is MNHEY and CDR2 is SMNVEV (reference sequence). The CDR3 is 15 amino acids. V was clipped by 3 bases and J by 3 bases; unmatched bases: 5. How the authors handled the data: Amplification of reference gene primers provided the estimated nucleated cell counts. TCRdb's copy holds only in-frame clones and misses some; the assay was immunoSEQ multiplex PCR. D and trimming were read from the DNA, whereas the V and J calls and clone size are those reported in that table. Found here are just over 200,000 clones, around three quarters of them singletons; the top ten hold less than 7%. Worth noting for this clone: This CDR3 is also generated by other DNA sequences in the sample.

The chain has TRBV27 and TRBJ2-7; 10 nucleotides match TRBD2. The TCR originated in a woman aged 70-85 years with acute or convalescent COVID-19. The specimen sequenced was peripheral blood. CDR3 bases: TGTGCCAGCAGTTTCGGGTCTAGCGGGAGCTACGAGCAGTACTTC. Its protein product is CASSFGSSGSYEQYF.